This T cell receptor beta chain emerged from a study of T cells in Graves' hyperthyroidism and ophthalmopathy. This clonotype was picked up many times. Amplified TCR beta CDR3 regions came from RNA transcripts. First-round RT-PCR targeting the TCR CDR3 was performed with the HTBI primer set. TCRdb called the multiplex PCR reads again in MiXCR, with one record for every CDR3 protein. The sample holds about 560,000 distinct CDR3 sequences, over 15% seen once. CDR3 length equals 16 residues. Trimming removed 5 bases at V and 5 bases at J, with 21 bases between. This receptor was identified in a woman aged 18-29 years with Graves' hyperthyroidism. The chain uses TRBV12-3 or TRBV12-4 and TRBJ1-1; tentatively, D is TRBD1 (5 bases). Sequencing input: blood. CDR3 in DNA: TGTGCCAGCAGTCCCCGGGACCCCGGATGGGTTACTGAAGCTTTCTTT. Its translation is CASSPRDPGWVTEAFF.